Below, one TCR beta chain is given with its context. Trimming cost V 3 bases and J 9 bases; bases outside gene matches: 10. CDR1 is MGHRA and CDR2 is YSYEKL in the germline V gene. CDR3 length: 14 amino acids. This specimen comes from a study of T cell changes during pregnancy in multiple sclerosis. The data were produced by immunoSEQ multiplex PCR, yet TCRdb's version contains in-frame clones alone and is incomplete. Among approximately 88,000 clones listed, around 92% were seen once. This clonotype was sampled from a female donor with multiple sclerosis, enrolled in a pregnancy study. This material consisted of peripheral blood, taken in the first trimester of pregnancy. J is TRBJ2-7 and V is TRBV4-1, with TRBD2 identical over 8 bases. The CDR3 sequence is CASSHASGRGVQYF. The CDR3 bases are TGCGCCAGCAGCCATGCAAGCGGGAGAGGGGTGCAGTACTTC.